This is a list of T cell receptor beta chains from one sample in a study of CD8 T cells in ankylosing spondylitis. Each CDR3 protein is one row after TCRdb ran MiXCR on the 5' RACE reads. Among tens of thousands of distinct CDR3 sequences, around 26% were seen once, and the ten largest hold less than 60%. The sequencing input was blood, either unsorted or a sorted T cell fraction (not recorded which). The receptors come from a male donor with ankylosing spondylitis or in good health (not recorded which). Each CDR3 is given without its conserved first and last residue. The order of the fields is V gene, CDR3 protein.

TRBV9,ASSVDLGGETQY
TRBV24-1,ATSGESEETQY
TRBV20-1,STYSGGGYGYT
TRBV28,ASSLYSRAMNTEAF
TRBV29-1,SADSTGGADSEAF
TRBV29-1,SVDGTRTVNEQF
TRBV20-1,SASLLNTEAF
TRBV5-6,ASSLFYLLGSDTQY
TRBV7-2,ASSLERGATLH
TRBV27,ASSFSFENTGELF
TRBV27,ASSFLYRGTGELF
TRBV12-3/TRBV12-4,ASTLKPLVAF
TRBV5-1,ASSLAGTGNTEAF
TRBV2,ASNEGGIAETQY
TRBV7-3,ASSRTRNSGQF
TRBV5-1,ASSLGLLSSYEQY
TRBV7-3,ASSLDPGETQY
TRBV20-1,SATGAADNEQF
TRBV12-3/TRBV12-4,ASSTSMGENIQY
TRBV5-1,ASRQRGPPTNTEAF
TRBV7-9,ASSPEAPFLY
TRBV5-5,ASSLDSQNSYNEQF
TRBV5-1,ASSYGDSEAF
TRBV7-6,ASSSRESPVDEAF
TRBV20-1,SARVERGGLAGDYEQY
TRBV20-1,SASEELDTEAF
TRBV18,ASSPGQELEAF
TRBV7-8,ASSLEYGRPSNEQF
TRBV7-2,ASRGGSGSKDTQY
TRBV7-6,ASSTRDSPYGYT
TRBV5-5,ASSTIGEFLF
TRBV11-2,ASSLAGPNYGYT